One and the same sample provided the 10 T cell receptor beta chains below, sequenced in a study of blood T cell repertoires in COVID-19. Profiled with immunoSEQ multiplex PCR; TCRdb holds only in-frame clones, not every one. The table records 120,000 to 150,000 clones, 85% to 90% of them present only once. The sequenced sample was peripheral blood. Receptors originate from a woman aged 55-70 years with acute or convalescent COVID-19.

The rearrangement links TRBV5-4 to TRBJ2-5; 7 bases are shared with TRBD2. V dropped 0 bases and J dropped 1; count of bases not matched to a gene: 6. The CDR3 loop spans 16 amino acids. Germline V gene sequence: CDR1 SGHNT, CDR2 YYREEE (reference sequence). The CDR3 sequence: CASSLGPRGVQETQYF. The CDR3 DNA is TGTGCCAGCAGCTTGGGCCCCCGGGGGGTCCAAGAGACCCAGTACTTC.

The chain is built from TRBV6-1 and TRBJ1-6; D is unresolved. Germline V gene data show CDR1 as MNHNS and CDR2 as SASEGT. V lost 2 bases and J lost 9, with 20 bases in between. CDR3 length equals 17 residues. The CDR3 loop reads CASSERQAQFGSSPLHF. For the CDR3, the DNA is TGTGCCAGCAGTGAACGGCAGGCTCAATTCGGCAGTTCACCCCTCCACTTT.

The chain uses TRBV11-2 and TRBJ2-3, with D hard to call. The CDR3 runs 12 residues. Germline CDR1 and CDR2: SGHAT and FQNNGV. Trimming took off 0 bases at V and 7 bases at J, with 5 bases between the two ends. The CDR3 DNA follows: TGTGCCAGCAGCTTAGATTCGTATACGCAGTATTTT. This translates into CASSLDSYTQYF.

This chain links TRBV19 with TRBJ2-3; perhaps TRBD1 as D (6 bases). The CDR3 extends over 14 amino acids. V was pared by 2 bases and J by 2 bases, with 8 bases between. Germline CDR1 LNHDA, CDR2 SQIVND (reference sequence). This chain's CDR3 is CASSIRQVTDTQYF. The CDR3 region has the DNA TGTGCCAGTAGTATAAGACAGGTCACAGATACGCAGTATTTT.

The rearrangement uses TRBV5-1 and TRBJ2-2; 14 bases align to TRBD2. V lost 1 base, J lost 1 base, and 9 bases stayed unmatched. Germline CDR1 reads SGHRS; CDR2 reads YFSETQ. The CDR3 runs 20 residues. This CDR3 is CASSLSRGLAGGWNTGELFF. CDR3 in DNA: TGCGCCAGCAGCTTGTCGAGAGGACTAGCGGGGGGCTGGAACACCGGGGAGCTGTTTTTT.

By frequency in the sample, this clone is medium-sized. The rearrangement uses TRBV28 and TRBJ1-1, with 7 positions matching TRBD1. The CDR3 extends over 14 amino acids. The V gene end was trimmed by 7 bases and the J gene end by 7 bases; junction bases not matched to a gene: 12. Germline CDR1 MDHEN, CDR2 SYDVKM. DNA for the CDR3: TGTGCCAGCATCATGAGGCAGGGGGTGGATGAAGCTTTCTTT. It yields the protein CASIMRQGVDEAFF. The variable domain in full, with the rest retrieved from reference TRBV28 and TRBJ1-1, is DVKVTQSSRYLVKRTGEKVFLECVQDMDHENMFWYRQDPGLGLRLIYFSYDVKMKEKGDIPEGYSVSREKKERFSLILESASTNQTSMYLCASIMRQGVDEAFFGQGTRLTVV.

The chain links TRBV5-8 to TRBJ2-3, with 8 bases matching TRBD2. CDR1 SGHTS and CDR2 YDEGEE come from the germline V gene. This CDR3 contains 17 residues. The V and J ends lost 4 bases and 3 bases, in that order; junction bases with no gene match: 13. The CDR3 sequence: CASSPGSGGRGTDTQYF. In DNA form, the CDR3 reads TGTGCCAGCAGCCCTGGGAGCGGGGGTCGGGGGACAGATACGCAGTATTTT. The complete variable domain, with remaining parts taken from reference TRBV5-8 and TRBJ2-3, reads EAGVTQSPTHLIKTRGQQATLRCSPISGHTSVYWYQQALGLGLQFLLWYDEGEERNRGNFPPRFSGRQFPNYSSELNVNALELEDSALYLCASSPGSGGRGTDTQYFGPGTRLTVL.

The genes are TRBV4-1 and TRBJ2-7, with TRBD1 identical over 7 bases. This CDR3 spans 15 amino acids. In germline, CDR1 is MGHRA, CDR2 YSYEKL. The V segment lost 4 bases and the J segment 0 bases; nucleotides outside the gene matches: 6. Here the CDR3 DNA reads TGCGCCAGCAGCCTAGGGACAGACCGCTCCTACGAGCAGTACTTC. Protein sequence: CASSLGTDRSYEQYF.

J is TRBJ2-7 and V is TRBV9; possibly TRBD2 for D (5 bases). The length of the CDR3 is 15 residues. The germline CDR1 and CDR2 sequences are SGDLS and YYNGEE. The germline V and J ends were trimmed by 0 bases and 3 bases, with 13 bases remaining between them. Written as DNA, the CDR3 is TGTGCCAGCAGCGTAGACGGCAGAGAGGGCTACGAGCAGTACTTC. This encodes CASSVDGREGYEQYF.

The J gene is TRBJ2-7, the V gene TRBV5-1; 7 positions agree with TRBD1. CDR1 and CDR2 from the germline V gene are SGHRS and YFSETQ. This CDR3 has 13 residues. J lost 1 base, V lost 4 bases, and 2 bases had no gene match. This CDR3 reads CASSKGQSYEQYF. The CDR3 nucleotides read TGCGCCAGCAGCAAGGGACAGTCCTACGAGCAGTACTTC.